The entry below gives a single T cell receptor beta chain sequence along with its context. Its antigen remains unknown. The data are from a study of a mutant IDH1 vaccine in newly diagnosed glioma. Background on the study: Of the patients given treatment, approximately 62% were male and about 40% were female, and a mean age of roughly 40 years was recorded.

V shed 0 bases, J shed 4 bases, and the junction held 8 bases outside the gene matches. The CDR3 has 16 amino acids. Germline CDR1 SGHRS, CDR2 YFSETQ. Study findings and constraints: Most patients, 85% to 95%, showed vaccine-induced immune responses. There seemed to be no relation between pseudoprogression and changes in top peripheral T cell clonotypes.

Regarding time point: week 5, during vaccination. All doses held 300 ug of mutant IDH1 20-mer peptide, with topical imiquimod. Libraries were prepared by immunoSEQ multiplex PCR; TCRdb keeps only in-frame clonotypes and omits some of them. In the table there are more than 25,000 clones, 65% to 85% of which are singletons. The sequencing here drew on PBMCs, taken from a glioma patient whose treatment included an IDH1 peptide vaccine. The sequence derives from a man aged 35-49 years with glioma. Some clones in this sample may be carry-over from other donors' samples. This chain joins TRBV5-1 and TRBJ2-5, with TRBD2 identical over 8 bases. This chain's CDR3 is CASSLGTSPEGETQYF. DNA of the CDR3: TGCGCCAGCAGCTTGGGGACTAGCCCAGAAGGAGAGACCCAGTACTTC.